The present TCR beta chain was sequenced within a study of cytomegalovirus exposure and HLA in healthy donors. Regarding the study as a whole: In a later analysis, CMV-associated beta chains were mostly HLA-associated, it appeared. Information on immune exposure was restricted to one variable (CMV serostatus). In a later analysis, compared with equally common non-associated chains, HLA-associated beta chains were more expanded.

Both 60 Vbeta primers and 13 Jbeta primers went into the PCR. Libraries were prepared by immunoSEQ multiplex PCR; TCRdb keeps only in-frame clonotypes and omits some of them. The repertoire has roughly 190,000 clones, around 77% of them found once; the top ten carry around 3%. Nominal health characterized the donors when sampled, though unrecorded immune exposures were likely. Remarks on this clone: Its antigen is not known.

This clonotype originated in a female donor in good health and CMV-seronegative. The sequencing input was PBMCs.

CDR3 sequence reads: CSGGNTEAFF. The CDR3 nucleotides read TGCAGTGGAGGGAACACTGAAGCTTTCTTT. The rearrangement joins TRBV20-1 to TRBJ1-1; D is unresolved. Looked up from germline, CDR1 is DFQATT and CDR2 is SNEGSKA (reference sequence). The CDR3 spans 10 residues. V shed 7 bases and J shed 1 base, with 4 bases lying between them.